These T cell receptor beta chains were read from a single sample in a study of shared clonotypes between healthy human individuals. Assay: immunoSEQ multiplex PCR; the TCRdb copy retains only in-frame clones and omits some. The sample includes about a million clones, about 80% of them seen just once. Sequencing input: memory CD4+ T cells from PBMCs. All receptors come from a man in his late teens or twenties in good health. Some clones in this sample may be carry-over from other donors' samples. Both conserved end residues are part of each CDR3. The D gene is left open where the match is weak. Clone sizes are given selectively: once, few, many, or a class where the clone is expanded.

CATSRASVSDTQYF	TGTGCCACCAGCAGAGCCAGCGTCTCAGATACGCAGTATTTT	few	TRBV15	14	-	TRBJ2-3
CASSDESVGEQFF	TGTGCCAGCAGTGACGAGAGCGTAGGTGAGCAGTTCTTC	-	TRBV2	13	-	TRBJ2-1
CASSPSGANNEQFF	TGTGCCAGCAGTCCTAGCGGAGCAAACAATGAGCAGTTCTTC	-	TRBV6-1	14	TRBD2	TRBJ2-1
CASSWGVTGLSYEQYF	TGTGCCAGCAGCTGGGGCGTGACAGGGTTATCCTACGAGCAGTACTTC	-	TRBV5-5	16	TRBD1	TRBJ2-7
CASSVVGQGSYGYTF	TGTGCCAGCAGCGTAGTGGGACAGGGGTCTTATGGCTACACCTTC	-	TRBV9	15	TRBD1	TRBJ1-2
CASSGAGAGYNEQFF	TGTGCCAGCAGTGGAGCGGGAGCGGGCTACAATGAGCAGTTCTTC	-	TRBV2	15	TRBD2	TRBJ2-1
CASSRELGRSIF	TGCGCCAGCAGCCGGGAGCTAGGACGTTCGATCTTC	-	TRBV4-1	12	-	TRBJ2-1
CASSRLAGGSSLAKNIQYF	TGTGCCAGCAGTCGTCTAGCGGGAGGGAGTAGCCTAGCCAAAAACATTCAGTACTTC	once	TRBV27	19	TRBD2	TRBJ2-4
CASSVEDNSLAEQYF	TGCGCCAGCAGCGTGGAAGACAACTCCCTAGCCGAGCAGTACTTC	-	TRBV5-1	15	-	TRBJ2-7
CASKKYRDRGSYEQYF	TGTGCCAGCAAGAAATATAGGGACAGAGGCTCCTACGAGCAGTACTTC	-	TRBV2	16	TRBD1	TRBJ2-7
CASSLLPGTSGPYEQYF	TGTGCCAGCAGCTTACTCCCCGGGACTAGCGGCCCCTACGAGCAGTACTTC	once	TRBV7-2	17	TRBD2	TRBJ2-7
CASSPLRGRDEKLFF	TGTGCCAGCTCACCGCTGCGGGGAAGGGATGAAAAACTGTTTTTT	-	TRBV18	15	-	TRBJ1-4
CASSKQGFPTGELFF	TGCGCCAGCAGCAAGCAGGGATTTCCCACCGGGGAGCTGTTTTTT	-	TRBV5-1	15	-	TRBJ2-2
CASSPRGGQGSGNTIYF	TGTGCCAGCAGCCCTAGGGGGGGACAGGGCTCTGGAAACACCATATATTTT	-	TRBV7-9	17	TRBD1	TRBJ1-3
CASSLAAGAPYNEQFF	TGTGCCAGCAGCTTGGCAGCGGGAGCACCCTACAATGAGCAGTTCTTC	-	TRBV7-3	16	TRBD2	TRBJ2-1
CASSPATSGSYNEQFF	TGTGCCAGCAGCCCTGCGACTAGCGGCTCCTACAATGAGCAGTTCTTC	-	TRBV4-2	16	TRBD2	TRBJ2-1
CASSLRAGGSYGYTF	TGTGCCAGCAGCTTGAGGGCAGGGGGGAGCTATGGCTACACCTTC	few	TRBV5-6	15	TRBD1	TRBJ1-2
CASSVDRGGAEAFF	TGTGCCAGCAGTGTCGACAGGGGAGGGGCTGAAGCTTTCTTT	-	TRBV2	14	TRBD1	TRBJ1-1
CASSEVRGAEGGYTF	TGTGCCAGCAGTGAGGTTCGGGGGGCTGAAGGAGGCTACACCTTC	-	TRBV6-1	15	-	TRBJ1-2
CASSLRAAHQQFF	TGTGCCAGCAGCTTACGGGCCGCGCATCAGCAGTTCTTC	-	TRBV7-2	13	-	TRBJ2-1
CASSSRTGFLGQYF	TGTGCCAGCAGTTCCAGGACAGGGTTTCTCGGGCAGTACTTC	-	TRBV7-2	14	TRBD1	TRBJ2-7
CASSIQADQPQHF	TGTGCCAGTAGTATACAAGCTGATCAGCCCCAGCATTTT	-	TRBV19	13	-	TRBJ1-5
CASQSPANEKLFF	TGTGCCAGCCAGTCGCCGGCTAATGAAAAACTGTTTTTT	many	TRBV28	13	-	TRBJ1-4
CATRDRGFLNTEAFF	TGTGCCACCAGGGACAGGGGCTTTTTAAACACTGAAGCTTTCTTT	few	TRBV2	15	TRBD1	TRBJ1-1
CAWRAGTGGSNQPQHF	TGTGCCTGGAGAGCCGGGACAGGGGGTAGCAATCAGCCCCAGCATTTT	-	TRBV30	16	TRBD1	TRBJ1-5
CASSLAAGANVLTF	TGTGCCAGCAGCTTAGCAGCTGGGGCCAACGTCCTGACTTTC	once	TRBV7-9	14	-	TRBJ2-6
CASSLQGAGQPQHF	TGTGCCAGCAGCTTACAGGGGGCAGGCCAGCCCCAGCATTTT	-	TRBV7-9	14	TRBD1	TRBJ1-5